This T cell receptor beta chain was identified during a study of blood T cell dynamics during melanoma immunotherapy. This CDR3 has 14 amino acids. Time point reported: week 3, after first cycle of checkpoint inhibitor. Response was assessed by RECIST 1.1 at 12 weeks, except a couple of rapid progressors. DNA loading was fixed at about 380 ng for all bulk PBMC samples. TCRdb's copy holds only in-frame clones and misses some; the assay was immunoSEQ multiplex PCR. The table lists some 10,000 clones, about 89% of them singletons. This sample comprised blood, obtained from a patient treated with checkpoint blockade. This chain joins TRBV21-1 and TRBJ2-2; the listed D gene, TRBD1, was not tested against the DNA. TRBV21-1 is assigned pseudogene status. The sequence came from a human donor with melanoma. The CDR3 DNA reads TGTGCCACCGCGGACAGGGGGGACACCGGGGAGCTGTTTTTT. Residues: CATADRGDTGELFF.